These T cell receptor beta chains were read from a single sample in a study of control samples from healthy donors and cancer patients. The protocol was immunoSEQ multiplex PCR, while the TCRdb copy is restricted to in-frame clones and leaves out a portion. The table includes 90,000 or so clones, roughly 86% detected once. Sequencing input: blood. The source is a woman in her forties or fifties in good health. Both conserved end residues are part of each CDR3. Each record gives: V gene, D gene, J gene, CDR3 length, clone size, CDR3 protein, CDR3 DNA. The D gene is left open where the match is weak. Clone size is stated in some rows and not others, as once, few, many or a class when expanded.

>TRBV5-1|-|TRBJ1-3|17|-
CASSRGTQSGSGNTIYF
TGCGCCAGCAGCCGAGGGACACAATCGGGTTCTGGAAACACCATATATTTT
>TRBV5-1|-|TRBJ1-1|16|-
CASSLSTGSRNTEAFF
TGCGCCAGCAGCCTATCAACAGGGTCCCGAAACACTGAAGCTTTCTTT
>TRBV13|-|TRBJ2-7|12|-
CASSSVNSEQYF
TGTGCCAGCAGCTCAGTGAACAGCGAGCAGTACTTC
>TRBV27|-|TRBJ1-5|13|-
CASSFSRDQPQHF
TGTGCCAGCAGTTTTTCACGGGATCAGCCCCAGCATTTT
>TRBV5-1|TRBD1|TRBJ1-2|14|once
CASSPGTANYGYTF
TGCGCCAGCAGCCCAGGGACAGCCAACTATGGCTACACCTTC
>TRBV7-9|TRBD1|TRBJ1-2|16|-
CASSSSPGQGFYGYTF
TGTGCCAGCAGCTCCAGCCCGGGACAGGGTTTCTATGGCTACACCTTC
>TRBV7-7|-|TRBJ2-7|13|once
CASSRDSDSEQYF
TGTGCTAGCAGCCGGGACTCGGATTCCGAGCAGTACTTC
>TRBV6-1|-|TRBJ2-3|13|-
CASSEEGRGTQYF
TGTGCCAGCAGTGAAGAGGGCAGGGGCACGCAGTATTTT
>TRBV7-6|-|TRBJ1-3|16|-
CASSSTAMGSGNTIYF
TGTGCCAGCAGCTCAACGGCCATGGGCTCTGGAAACACCATATATTTT
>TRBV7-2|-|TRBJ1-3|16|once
CASSRSGGVSGNTIYF
TGTGCCAGCAGCCGGTCGGGGGGGGTCTCTGGAAACACCATATATTTT
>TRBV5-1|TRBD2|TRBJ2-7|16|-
CASSSRSGSVSYEQYF
TGCGCCAGCAGCTCCCGAAGCGGGAGTGTCTCCTACGAGCAGTACTTC
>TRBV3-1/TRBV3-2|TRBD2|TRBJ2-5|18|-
CASSQDTGLAGAGGTQYF
TGTGCCAGCAGCCAAGATACGGGACTAGCGGGAGCCGGGGGGACCCAGTACTTC
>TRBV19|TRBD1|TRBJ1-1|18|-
CASSIETGGFGKNTEAFF
TGTGCCAGTAGTATAGAGACAGGGGGCTTCGGAAAAAACACTGAAGCTTTCTTT
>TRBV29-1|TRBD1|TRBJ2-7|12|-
CSVGQGAGEQYF
TGCAGCGTTGGGCAGGGGGCGGGGGAGCAGTACTTC
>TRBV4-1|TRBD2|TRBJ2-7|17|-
CASSQEGSSGFTYEQYF
TGCGCCAGCAGCCAAGAAGGATCTAGCGGGTTTACCTACGAGCAGTACTTC
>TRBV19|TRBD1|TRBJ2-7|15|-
CASSVSGTGKYEQYF
TGTGCCAGTAGTGTGTCCGGGACAGGGAAATACGAGCAGTACTTC
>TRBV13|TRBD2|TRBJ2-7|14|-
CASSFSGSSYEQYF
TGTGCCAGCAGCTTTAGCGGGAGCTCCTACGAGCAGTACTTC
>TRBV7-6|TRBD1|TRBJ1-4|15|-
CASSYTGGGNEKLFF
TGTGCCAGCAGTTATACAGGGGGCGGGAATGAAAAACTGTTTTTT
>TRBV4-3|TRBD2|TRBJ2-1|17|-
CASSQEQSGGARGEQFF
TGCGCCAGCAGCCAAGAGCAAAGCGGGGGGGCACGAGGAGAGCAGTTCTTC
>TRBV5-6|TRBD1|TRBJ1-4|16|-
CASSPSGDSRQRKLFF
TGTGCCAGCAGTCCATCCGGGGACAGTCGGCAAAGAAAACTGTTTTTT
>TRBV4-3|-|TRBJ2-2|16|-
CASSHSGTPNTGELFF
TGCGCCAGCAGCCACTCCGGGACTCCTAACACCGGGGAGCTGTTTTTT
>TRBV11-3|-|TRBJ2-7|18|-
CASSLVAVGQISSYEQYF
TGTGCCAGCAGCTTAGTTGCTGTTGGACAGATCAGCTCCTACGAGCAGTACTTC
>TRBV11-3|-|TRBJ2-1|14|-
CASSLDSVKMNPFF
TGTGCCAGCAGCTTAGATAGCGTGAAAATGAACCCGTTCTTC
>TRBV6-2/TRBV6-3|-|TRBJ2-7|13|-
CASSPGHSYEQYF
TGTGCCAGCAGTCCGGGACATTCCTACGAGCAGTACTTC
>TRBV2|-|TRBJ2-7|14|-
CASSELGLVPEQYF
TGTGCCAGCAGTGAACTTGGACTCGTCCCCGAGCAGTACTTC
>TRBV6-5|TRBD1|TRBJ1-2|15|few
CASRDRGQGRYGYTF
TGTGCCAGCAGAGATCGCGGACAGGGGAGGTATGGCTACACCTTC
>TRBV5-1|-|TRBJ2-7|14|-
CASSPSPPGPEQYF
TGCGCCAGCAGCCCGTCCCCGCCGGGCCCCGAGCAGTACTTC
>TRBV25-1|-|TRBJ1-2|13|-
CASNTGKEHGYTF
TGTGCCAGCAACACAGGGAAGGAACATGGCTACACCTTC
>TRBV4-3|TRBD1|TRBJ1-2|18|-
CASSRTNSGTGPTHGYTF
TGCGCCAGCAGCCGCACCAACTCCGGGACAGGGCCTACCCATGGCTACACCTTC
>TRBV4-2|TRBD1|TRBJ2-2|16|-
CASSQWDRGIPGELFF
TGTGCCAGCAGCCAATGGGACAGGGGGATACCCGGGGAGCTGTTTTTT
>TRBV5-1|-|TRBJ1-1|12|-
CASSSQNTEAFF
TGCGCCAGCAGCTCCCAGAACACTGAAGCTTTCTTT
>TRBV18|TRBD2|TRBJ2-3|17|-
CASSPQGAGGSTDTQYF
TGTGCCAGCTCACCACAGGGAGCGGGGGGCAGCACAGATACGCAGTATTTT
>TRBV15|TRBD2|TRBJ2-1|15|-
CATSRDSRGVHEQFF
TGTGCCACCAGCAGAGATTCCCGGGGGGTACATGAGCAGTTCTTC
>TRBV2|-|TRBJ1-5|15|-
CASSEGRASNQPQHF
TGTGCCAGCAGTGAAGGCAGGGCGAGCAATCAGCCCCAGCATTTT
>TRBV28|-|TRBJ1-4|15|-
CASSLPAGLNEKLFF
TGTGCCAGCAGTTTGCCCGCAGGGCTTAATGAAAAACTGTTTTTT
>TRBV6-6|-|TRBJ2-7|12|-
CASSLDKPEQYF
TGTGCCAGCAGTCTGGACAAGCCCGAGCAGTACTTC
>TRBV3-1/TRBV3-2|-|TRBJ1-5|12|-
CASSGGGQPQHF
TGTGCCAGCTCGGGGGGAGGGCAGCCCCAGCATTTT
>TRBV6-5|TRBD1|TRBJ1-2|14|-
CASSYGTANYGYTF
TGTGCCAGCAGTTACGGGACAGCTAACTATGGCTACACCTTC
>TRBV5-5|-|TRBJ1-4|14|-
CASSRRVQEEKLFF
TGTGCCAGCAGTCGCCGGGTCCAGGAGGAAAAACTGTTTTTT
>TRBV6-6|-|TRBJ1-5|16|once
CASSYSGSRGNQPQHF
TGTGCCAGCAGTTACTCAGGCAGCCGGGGCAATCAGCCCCAGCATTTT
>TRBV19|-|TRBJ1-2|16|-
CASTPQRRDESYGYTF
TGTGCCAGTACCCCCCAGAGGAGGGATGAGTCCTATGGCTACACCTTC
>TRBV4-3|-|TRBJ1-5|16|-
CASSQDALLGLQPQHF
TGCGCCAGCAGCCAAGATGCACTACTAGGACTCCAGCCCCAGCATTTT
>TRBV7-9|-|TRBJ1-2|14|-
CASSWGTDNYGYTF
TGTGCCAGCAGCTGGGGGACGGATAACTATGGCTACACCTTC
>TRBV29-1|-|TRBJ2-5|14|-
CSVEAVGGAVTQYF
TGCAGCGTTGAGGCCGTGGGGGGGGCAGTGACCCAGTACTTC
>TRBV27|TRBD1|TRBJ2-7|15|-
CASSRPDRAIYEQYF
TGTGCCAGCAGCCGACCGGACAGGGCGATCTACGAGCAGTACTTC
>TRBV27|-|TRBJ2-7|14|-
CASSLEYGAGEQYF
TGTGCCAGCAGTCTAGAATACGGGGCGGGCGAGCAGTACTTC
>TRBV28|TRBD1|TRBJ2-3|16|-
CASSPRTGYSTDTQYF
TGTGCCAGCAGCCCTCGGACAGGGTATAGCACAGATACGCAGTATTTT
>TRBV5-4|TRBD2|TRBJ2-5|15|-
CASSLAGGLVETQYF
TGTGCCAGCAGCCTAGCGGGGGGGCTTGTAGAGACCCAGTACTTC
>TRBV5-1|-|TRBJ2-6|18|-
CASSFRPSLPSGANVLTF
TGCGCCAGCAGCTTCAGGCCTTCCCTCCCCTCTGGGGCCAACGTCCTGACTTTC
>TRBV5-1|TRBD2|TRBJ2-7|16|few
CASSLGLAGAEDEQYF
TGCGCCAGCAGCTTGGGACTAGCGGGGGCCGAGGACGAGCAGTACTTC
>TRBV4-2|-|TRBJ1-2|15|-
CASSQDQDYRRLSTF
TGTGCCAGCAGCCAAGATCAGGACTACAGGAGGTTGAGCACCTTC